The 27 T cell receptor beta chains presented below share a single source sample, sequenced in a study of cytomegalovirus exposure and HLA in healthy donors. Sequenced by immunoSEQ multiplex PCR; TCRdb stores in-frame clones only, minus some. The sample lists about 89,000 clones, more than 70% occurring once. The specimen was PBMCs. The receptors come from a woman between 18 and 29 years old in good health and CMV-seropositive.

In DNA, the CDR3 is TGTGCCAGCAGCTTATCCCAGGGCACAGATACGCAGTATTTT. Translating gives CASSLSQGTDTQYF. The J gene is TRBJ2-3, the V gene TRBV7-9; D is uncertain. The CDR3 covers 14 residues. The V and J ends lost 2 bases and 1 base respectively, with 7 bases between them. CDR1 and CDR2 from the germline V gene are SEHNR and FQNEAQ (reference sequence).

This CDR3 reads CASSLGGGPQETQYF. CDR3 coding DNA: TGTGCCAGCAGCTTAGGCGGGGGTCCTCAAGAGACCCAGTACTTC. The chain joins TRBV7-2 to TRBJ2-5; TRBD2 aligns across 7 bases. The CDR3 extends over 15 amino acids. V lost 1 base and J lost 2; bases outside the gene matches: 4. The germline gives CDR1 SGHTA, CDR2 FQGNSA.

The chain links TRBV27 to TRBJ1-2; no firm D call. Looked up from germline, CDR1 is MNHEY and CDR2 is SMNVEV (reference sequence). V lost 5 bases and J 8 bases, leaving 24 bases between the germline ends. This CDR3 has 16 amino acids. In DNA, the CDR3 is TGTGCCAGCAGTCCATCAGGCGTCCTCGACGATAAAGGCTACACCTTC. It translates to CASSPSGVLDDKGYTF.

This clone was seen more than once but under ten times. The chain has TRBV5-6 and TRBJ1-6; D is unclear. Trimming took off 4 bases at V and 0 bases at J, with 8 bases between the two ends. Per germline, CDR1 SGHDT and CDR2 YYEEEE. The CDR3 loop spans 15 amino acids. CDR3 sequence: CASSGDGSYNSPLHF. The CDR3 DNA reads TGTGCCAGCAGCGGAGATGGCTCCTATAATTCACCCCTCCACTTT.

The V and J genes are TRBV7-9 and TRBJ1-2; 8 positions agree with TRBD1. This CDR3 spans 13 amino acids. Looked up from germline, CDR1 is SEHNR and CDR2 is FQNEAQ (reference sequence). After removal of 5 bases from V and 7 bases from J, the junction contained 6 bases not matched to a gene. The CDR3 loop reads CASSATGAGGYTF. The CDR3 nucleotides are TGTGCCAGCAGCGCGACAGGGGCTGGTGGCTACACCTTC.

This clone was observed once. The V and J genes are TRBV28 and TRBJ2-7; the match to TRBD2 covers 9 bases. CDR1 and CDR2 (germline): MDHEN, SYDVKM. This CDR3 is 13 amino acids long. V was clipped by 8 bases and J by 2 bases; unmatched bases: 4. CDR3 sequence: CASGRLAAYEQYF. The CDR3 region has the DNA TGTGCCAGCGGGAGACTAGCGGCCTACGAGCAGTACTTC. Based on the CDR3 plus reference TRBV28 and TRBJ2-7, the full variable domain is DVKVTQSSRYLVKRTGEKVFLECVQDMDHENMFWYRQDPGLGLRLIYFSYDVKMKEKGDIPEGYSVSREKKERFSLILESASTNQTSMYLCASGRLAAYEQYFGPGTRLTVT.

This clone has a handful of counts. J is TRBJ2-2 and V is TRBV5-1, with TRBD1 identical over 9 bases. CDR3 length equals 15 residues. The trim removed 4 bases at V and 5 bases at J, leaving 6 bases unmatched. From germline, CDR1 is SGHRS and CDR2 YFSETQ. The CDR3 sequence: CASSLTGGTTGELFF. CDR3 sequence (DNA): TGCGCCAGCAGCCTGACAGGGGGTACGACCGGGGAGCTGTTTTTT. Combining the CDR3 with reference TRBV5-1 and TRBJ2-2 gives the whole variable domain KAGVTQTPRYLIKTRGQQVTLSCSPISGHRSVSWYQQTPGQGLQFLFEYFSETQRNKGNFPGRFSGRQFSNSRSEMNVSTLELGDSALYLCASSLTGGTTGELFFGEGSRLTVL.

The chain is built from TRBV6-1 and TRBJ1-1; D unclear. This CDR3 has 12 residues. V was pared by 6 bases and J by 0 bases, with 5 bases between. Germline lookup yields CDR1 MNHNS and CDR2 SASEGT. The DNA of the CDR3 is TGTGCCAGCAGACCTATGAACACTGAAGCTTTCTTT. Translation: CASRPMNTEAFF.

V and J are TRBV30 and TRBJ1-1; D is undetermined. This CDR3 contains 17 residues. Trimming pared 4 bases from V and 2 bases from J, leaving 23 bases between. The germline gives CDR1 GTSNPN, CDR2 SVGIG (reference sequence). The chain's CDR3 is CAWIPRKGDGPNTEAFF. The CDR3 nucleotides read TGTGCCTGGATACCCCGAAAGGGAGACGGGCCCAACACTGAAGCTTTCTTT.

This clone was seen more than once but under ten times. This chain connects TRBV5-6 to TRBJ1-2; D gene uncertain. In germline, CDR1 is SGHDT, CDR2 YYEEEE. The CDR3 is 13 amino acids. V was trimmed by 0 bases and J by 5 bases, leaving 8 bases between them. Here the CDR3 reads CASSLASGYGYTF. The CDR3 region has the DNA TGTGCCAGCAGCTTGGCATCGGGGTATGGCTACACCTTC.

This chain connects TRBV4-3 to TRBJ2-1, with 8 nucleotides matching TRBD2. The CDR3 covers 16 residues. The V gene's germline CDR1 is LGHNA and CDR2 YSLEER. The V and J ends lost 0 bases and 4 bases, in that order; junction bases with no gene match: 5. CDR3 coding DNA: TGCGCCAGCAGCCAAGATTGGGAGCGGGGGTACAATGAGCAGTTCTTC. Amino acids: CASSQDWERGYNEQFF.

The chain recombines TRBV28 with TRBJ2-7, with 7 bases matching TRBD2. With V trimmed by 5 bases and J by 3 bases, 13 bases remained unmatched. CDR1 is MDHEN and CDR2 is SYDVKM in the germline V gene. This CDR3 comprises 16 residues. This chain's CDR3 is CASSPPGEGGNYEQYF. The DNA of the CDR3 is TGTGCCAGCAGTCCACCCGGGGAGGGTGGAAACTACGAGCAGTACTTC.

This clone came up once. The chain combines TRBV6-5 with TRBJ1-3; unclear D gene. Germline V gene lookup returns CDR1 MNHEY and CDR2 SVGAGI. Trimming took 3 bases from V and 0 from J, leaving 12 bases between them. This CDR3 has 16 amino acids. CDR3 protein: CASSYGEGTSGNTIYF. The DNA of the CDR3 is TGTGCCAGCAGTTATGGGGAGGGAACCTCTGGAAACACCATATATTTT.

For this clone: Other DNA sequences in the sample encode the same CDR3. V usage is TRBV5-1 and J usage is TRBJ1-4, with TRBD1 identical over 9 bases. Germline V gene lookup returns CDR1 SGHRS and CDR2 YFSETQ. This CDR3 comprises 13 residues. V was pared by 4 bases and J by 8 bases, with 3 bases of the junction left unmatched. In DNA, the CDR3 is TGCGCCAGCAGCCTGGGACAGGGCGAAAAACTGTTTTTT. This codes for CASSLGQGEKLFF.

This rearrangement joins TRBV5-1 to TRBJ1-5, with D possibly being TRBD1 (5 bases). V was trimmed by 0 bases and J by 8 bases, leaving 12 bases between them. Germline CDR1 and CDR2: SGHRS and YFSETQ. CDR3 length equals 14 residues. The CDR3 reads CASSLDAGLEPQHF. The DNA of the CDR3 is TGCGCCAGCAGCTTGGATGCAGGGTTAGAGCCCCAGCATTTT.

This rearrangement joins TRBV19 to TRBJ1-5; D uncertain. This CDR3 comprises 14 residues. Germline CDR1 and CDR2: LNHDA and SQIVND (reference sequence). The V and J ends lost 4 bases and 2 bases respectively, with 9 bases between them. The CDR3 nucleotides are TGTGCCAGTAGTAACAGTTGGGGCAATCAGCCCCAGCATTTT. Residues: CASSNSWGNQPQHF.

J is TRBJ1-3 and V is TRBV28; unclear D gene. Per germline, CDR1 MDHEN and CDR2 SYDVKM. The CDR3 spans 17 residues. V was trimmed by 5 bases and J by 0 bases, leaving 17 bases between them. CDR3: CASSQQLLFSSGNTIYF. The CDR3 DNA follows: TGTGCCAGCAGTCAACAGTTACTCTTCTCCTCTGGAAACACCATATATTTT.

V is TRBV6-1 and J is TRBJ1-5, with a possible D match to TRBD1 (5 bases). Germline CDR1 reads MNHNS; CDR2 reads SASEGT. The CDR3 runs 14 residues. Trimming removed 8 bases at V and 1 base at J, with 12 bases between. CDR3 protein: CASGGGASNQPQHF. Written as DNA, the CDR3 is TGTGCCAGCGGGGGGGGAGCGAGCAATCAGCCCCAGCATTTT.

The J gene is TRBJ2-5, the V gene TRBV7-9; possible D gene TRBD2, 5 bases. The germline V and J ends were trimmed by 5 bases and 2 bases, with 12 bases remaining between them. CDR3 length: 14 amino acids. CDR1 and CDR2 (germline): SEHNR, FQNEAQ (reference sequence). CDR3 nucleotide sequence: TGTGCCAGCAGCATCCGGGAACCTCAAGAGACCCAGTACTTC. Residues: CASSIREPQETQYF.

This clone was found once. The chain recombines TRBV7-3 with TRBJ2-7, with 7 positions matching TRBD1. Germline V gene sequence: CDR1 SGHTA, CDR2 FQGTGA. The CDR3 spans 12 residues. Unmatched junction bases numbered 4, after V lost 5 bases and J lost 6 bases. CDR3 residues: CASSPGTAEQYF. CDR3 in DNA: TGTGCCAGCAGCCCGGGGACAGCCGAGCAGTACTTC.

This chain connects TRBV27 to TRBJ2-2; TRBD2 matches 8 bases. Trimming took 5 bases from V and 2 from J; bases not matched to a gene: 7. Germline CDR1 MNHEY, CDR2 SMNVEV (reference sequence). This CDR3 has 16 residues. The CDR3 here is CASSPRGGINTGELFF. The CDR3 DNA is TGTGCCAGCAGTCCCCGCGGGGGGATAAACACCGGGGAGCTGTTTTTT.

This clone has just one count. The chain couples TRBV19 to TRBJ2-5; D is perhaps TRBD2 (5 bases). V shed 9 bases and J shed 5 bases, with 22 bases lying between them. Germline CDR1 is LNHDA and CDR2 is SQIVND (reference sequence). The CDR3 extends over 15 amino acids. Here the CDR3 reads CASRKLGPERETQYF. DNA for the CDR3: TGTGCCAGCCGGAAGCTGGGTCCCGAGCGGGAGACCCAGTACTTC.

This clone was detected only a few times. The DNA for the CDR3 is TGTGCCAGCAGCAAAGGACAGGGAGCAAGCAATCAGCCCCAGCATTTT. Amino acid sequence: CASSKGQGASNQPQHF. The genes are TRBV21-1 and TRBJ1-5; TRBD1 is the table's D call and was not checked against the DNA. TRBV21-1 is flagged as a pseudogene. This CDR3 is built from 16 residues.

The sample holds one count of this clone. The chain carries TRBV6-5 and TRBJ2-7; D is possibly TRBD2 (6 bases). Germline V CDR1 and CDR2: MNHEY, SVGAGI. V dropped 2 bases and J dropped 4 bases, with 12 bases sitting between them. The CDR3 is 14 amino acids. CDR3 amino acids: CASSYHGGGYEQYF. CDR3 sequence (DNA): TGTGCCAGCAGTTACCACGGGGGTGGTTACGAGCAGTACTTC.

About this clone itself: The junction differs from germline at one of its ends, possibly a read error. V is TRBV19 and J is TRBJ1-1; D not certain. CDR1 and CDR2 from the germline V gene are LNHDA and SQIVND (reference sequence). This CDR3 has 11 amino acids. The CDR3 DNA reads TGTGCCAGTAGTGACACCCGCCCCGCCGTCTTT. Its protein product is CASSDTRPAVF.

The gene calls are TRBV6-6 and TRBJ2-5, with 8 nucleotides matching TRBD1. The CDR3 is 15 residues long. V gave up 5 bases and J gave up 5 bases; unmatched junction bases: 10. Germline V gene sequence: CDR1 MNHNY, CDR2 SVGAGI (reference sequence). CDR3 sequence (DNA): TGTGCCAGCAGTCTCCAGGGGGCTGCGAGTGAGACCCAGTACTTC. Its protein is CASSLQGAASETQYF.

This clone was recorded only once. The chain links TRBV27 to TRBJ1-1; 7 nucleotides align to TRBD1. The V segment lost 9 bases and the J segment 4 bases; nucleotides outside the gene matches: 11. CDR3 length: 14 amino acids. The germline V gene encodes CDR1 MNHEY and CDR2 SMNVEV (reference sequence). The chain's CDR3 is CASSRGGGFTEAFF. The CDR3 DNA is TGTGCCAGTAGCCGTGGAGGGGGCTTCACTGAAGCTTTCTTT.